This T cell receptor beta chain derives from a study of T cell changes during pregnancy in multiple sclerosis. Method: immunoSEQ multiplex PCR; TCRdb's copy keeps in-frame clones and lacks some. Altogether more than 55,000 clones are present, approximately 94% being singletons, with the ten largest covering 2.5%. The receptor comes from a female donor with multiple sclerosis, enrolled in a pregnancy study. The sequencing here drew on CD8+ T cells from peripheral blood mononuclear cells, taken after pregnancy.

The DNA for the CDR3 is TGTGCAAGTCGCTTAGTGGGACAGGGGCCCTACGAGCAGTACTTC. It is translated as CASRLVGQGPYEQYF. The V call is TRBV12-2, the J call TRBJ2-7; TRBD1 reflects the table's D call only, with no check against the DNA. TRBV12-2 is an annotated pseudogene. The CDR3 has 15 amino acids.